The 17 T cell receptor beta chains presented below share a single source sample, sequenced in a study of shared clonotypes between healthy human individuals. Sequencing used immunoSEQ multiplex PCR; TCRdb keeps in-frame clones, though not all of them. The sample shows some 690,000 clones, about 90% of them seen only once. The sequenced material came from memory CD8+ T cells from PBMCs. The subset was: CD45RO+ cells pooled with CCR7-negative TemRA cells. These receptors all come from a man younger than 35 in good health. Some clones in this sample may be carry-over from other donors' samples.

This sequence joins TRBV28 and TRBJ2-1; tentative D call: TRBD1 (6 bases). Looked up from germline, CDR1 is MDHEN and CDR2 is SYDVKM. V lost 5 bases, J lost 9 bases, and 14 bases lay in between. This CDR3 is built from 13 residues. CDR3 in DNA: TGTGCCAGCAGTCGGGACACTTGGGGTGAGCAGTTCTTC. Its translation: CASSRDTWGEQFF. The whole variable domain, filled in from reference TRBV28 and TRBJ2-1, reads DVKVTQSSRYLVKRTGEKVFLECVQDMDHENMFWYRQDPGLGLRLIYFSYDVKMKEKGDIPEGYSVSREKKERFSLILESASTNQTSMYLCASSRDTWGEQFFGPGTRLTVL.

V gene TRBV9 combines with J gene TRBJ2-2; the D is unclear. The germline V gene encodes CDR1 SGDLS and CDR2 YYNGEE. This CDR3 comprises 13 residues. The V end was cut by 6 bases, the J end by 6 bases, with 12 bases between. CDR3 sequence reads: CASTHSRAGELFF. The CDR3 region has the DNA TGTGCCAGCACCCATTCAAGGGCCGGGGAGCTGTTTTTT.

This clone was detected only a few times. The same CDR3 is also encoded by other DNA sequences in this sample. The chain carries TRBV9 and TRBJ2-7; D might be TRBD1 or TRBD2, each matching 5 bases. Trimming stripped 0 bases from V and 0 bases from J, with 10 bases between. Germline V gene sequence: CDR1 SGDLS, CDR2 YYNGEE. This CDR3 is built from 15 residues. The CDR3 is CASSVGAGSSYEQYF. The DNA of the CDR3 is TGTGCCAGCAGCGTAGGCGCAGGGAGCTCCTACGAGCAGTACTTC.

This chain uses TRBV29-1 with TRBJ1-2, with unresolved D. V was trimmed by 7 bases and J by 0 bases, leaving 15 bases between them. Germline CDR1 and CDR2: SQVTM and ANQGSEA. The CDR3 has 14 residues. Here the CDR3 reads CSALSSKSNYGYTF. DNA for the CDR3: TGCAGCGCTCTGTCGAGTAAATCTAACTATGGCTACACCTTC.

This clone was seen a single time. This chain's CDR3 is CASSLAGGGKYEQYF. The CDR3 DNA is TGTGCCAGCAGCTTAGCGGGGGGCGGGAAGTACGAGCAGTACTTC. The chain couples TRBV11-1 to TRBJ2-7; D possibly uses TRBD1 or TRBD2 (6 bases each). There are 15 residues in the CDR3. V lost 0 bases and J 4 bases, leaving 13 bases between the germline ends. CDR1 and CDR2 from the germline V gene are SGHAT and FQDESV (reference sequence).

The chain recombines TRBV7-8 with TRBJ2-7; D perhaps matches TRBD2 (5 bases). V was pared by 4 bases and J by 4 bases, with 11 bases between. This CDR3 region has 13 residues. Germline assignment: CDR1 SGHVS and CDR2 FQNEAQ. In DNA, the CDR3 is TGTGCCAGCAGCTCCGGACGGGGTTACGAGCAGTACTTC. This encodes CASSSGRGYEQYF.

This clone was seen a handful of times. The CDR3 protein is CASSPSMGLSYEQYF. The CDR3 DNA reads as TGCGCCAGCAGCCCCTCCATGGGGCTCTCCTACGAGCAGTACTTC. The V call is TRBV5-1, the J call TRBJ2-5; D possibly corresponds to TRBD1 (5 bases). The end of the DNA aligns better with TRBJ2-7, so the J call may be wrong. The CDR3 totals 15 residues. CDR1 SGHRS and CDR2 YFSETQ come from the germline V gene.

The V gene is TRBV6-5, the J gene TRBJ1-5; 7 bases are a match to TRBD1. The V gene end was trimmed by 6 bases and the J gene end by 7 bases; junction bases not matched to a gene: 9. Germline V gene lookup returns CDR1 MNHEY and CDR2 SVGAGI. The CDR3 sequence is 14 residues long. The CDR3 DNA follows: TGTGCCAGCAGCCCCCGACAGGGAAGCCAGCCCCAGCATTTT. The encoded protein is CASSPRQGSQPQHF.

The V gene is TRBV7-9, the J gene TRBJ1-1; TRBD1 is a possible D gene (6 bases). The V gene's germline CDR1 is SEHNR and CDR2 FQNEAQ (reference sequence). The CDR3 length is 14 residues. The germline V and J ends were trimmed by 5 bases and 1 base, with 11 bases remaining between them. The CDR3 sequence is CASSRLQGNTEAFF. The CDR3 nucleotides are TGTGCCAGCAGCCGGTTACAGGGGAACACTGAAGCTTTCTTT.

In its sample, this clone was seen once. The genes are TRBV4-1 and TRBJ2-5; TRBD2 might be the D (6 bases). The DNA end favors TRBJ2-7, so the J call may be wrong. Germline V lookup: CDR1 MGHRA, CDR2 YSYEKL. This CDR3 has 15 amino acids. CDR3: CASSQGLARSYEQYF. CDR3 DNA sequence: TGCGCCAGCAGCCAAGGCCTAGCGCGCTCCTACGAGCAGTACTTC.

V usage is TRBV5-4 and J usage is TRBJ2-7; 11 positions agree with TRBD2. The length of the CDR3 is 17 residues. After removal of 3 bases from V and 3 bases from J, the junction contained 11 bases not matched to a gene. In germline, CDR1 is SGHNT, CDR2 YYREEE (reference sequence). In DNA, the CDR3 is TGTGCCAGCAGCTCATCCGGGACTAGCGGAGGTTTCTACGAGCAGTACTTC. This gives the protein CASSSSGTSGGFYEQYF.

The chain employs TRBV13 and TRBJ2-2, with D perhaps assigned TRBD1 or TRBD2 (6 bases each). Germline CDR1 and CDR2: PRHDT and FYEKMQ (reference sequence). The V gene lost 3 bases and the J gene lost 4 bases, with 12 bases spanning the gap. This CDR3 has 15 amino acids. This CDR3 is CASSFRGASTGELFF. The CDR3 DNA is TGTGCCAGCAGCTTTAGGGGGGCAAGCACCGGGGAGCTGTTTTTT.

The chain recombines TRBV7-2 with TRBJ2-7; possibly TRBD1 or TRBD2 for D (5 bases each). Germline loops: CDR1 SGHTA, CDR2 FQGNSA. CDR3 length equals 14 residues. The V end was cut by 1 base, the J end by 2 bases, with 9 bases between. The CDR3 nucleotides are TGTGCCAGCAGCTTAGTCGGGGCTACCTACGAGCAGTACTTC. It is translated as CASSLVGATYEQYF.

The V call is TRBV11-2, the J call TRBJ2-1; D may be TRBD2 (5 bases). Trimming removed 6 bases from V and 1 base from J, with 19 bases in between. Germline V gene data show CDR1 as SGHAT and CDR2 as FQNNGV. This CDR3 has 17 residues. DNA of the CDR3: TGTGCCAGCAGACAAACCCGGGTAGCGCGGTCCTACAATGAGCAGTTCTTC. It codes for CASRQTRVARSYNEQFF.

Points on this clone: Other nucleotide sequences from this sample produce the same CDR3. The chain employs TRBV7-9 and TRBJ1-2, with D perhaps TRBD1 (5 bases). The V end was cut by 5 bases, the J end by 8 bases, with 21 bases between. The CDR3 spans 15 residues. Germline values: CDR1 SEHNR, CDR2 FQNEAQ (reference sequence). CDR3 nucleotides: TGTGCCAGCAGCCTGAAAACGGGACTGCCGTGGGGCTACACCTTC. Translated: CASSLKTGLPWGYTF.

This chain links TRBV5-1 with TRBJ2-1, with 14 bases fitting TRBD2. In germline, CDR1 is SGHRS, CDR2 YFSETQ. V trimming: 4 bases; J trimming: 8 bases; junction bases outside the gene matches: 8. CDR3 length equals 16 residues. As DNA, the CDR3 is TGCGCCAGCAGCCCAAGACTAGCGGGAGGGATCGATGAGCAGTTCTTC. It translates to CASSPRLAGGIDEQFF. The full variable domain, rest sourced from reference TRBV5-1 and TRBJ2-1, is KAGVTQTPRYLIKTRGQQVTLSCSPISGHRSVSWYQQTPGQGLQFLFEYFSETQRNKGNFPGRFSGRQFSNSRSEMNVSTLELGDSALYLCASSPRLAGGIDEQFFGPGTRLTVL.

This chain links TRBV5-1 with TRBJ2-1; TRBD2 matches at 15 bases. Trimming at V came to 4 bases and at J to 8 bases, leaving 7 bases not matched to a gene. Germline V gene sequence: CDR1 SGHRS, CDR2 YFSETQ. The CDR3 has 16 residues. The CDR3 DNA sequence: TGCGCCAGCAGCGCCCGGACTAGCGGGAGGGCCGATGAGCAGTTCTTC. It translates to CASSARTSGRADEQFF.